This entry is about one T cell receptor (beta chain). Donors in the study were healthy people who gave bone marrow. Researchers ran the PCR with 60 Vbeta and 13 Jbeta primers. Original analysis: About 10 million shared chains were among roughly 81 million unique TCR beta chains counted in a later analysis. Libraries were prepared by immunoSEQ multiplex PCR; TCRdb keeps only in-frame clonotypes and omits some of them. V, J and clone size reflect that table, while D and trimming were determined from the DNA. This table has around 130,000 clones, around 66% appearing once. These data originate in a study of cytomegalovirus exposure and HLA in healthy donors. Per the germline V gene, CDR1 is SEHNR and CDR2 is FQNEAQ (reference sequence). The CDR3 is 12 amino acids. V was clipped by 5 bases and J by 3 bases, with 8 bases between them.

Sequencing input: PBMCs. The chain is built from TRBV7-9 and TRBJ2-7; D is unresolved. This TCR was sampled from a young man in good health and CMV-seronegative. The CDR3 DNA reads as TGTGCCAGCAGCCAAAATAGCTACGAGCAGTACTTC. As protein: CASSQNSYEQYF.